These 32 T cell receptor beta chains came from one sample sequenced in a study of blood T cell repertoires in COVID-19. The table came from immunoSEQ multiplex PCR; TCRdb's copy has only in-frame clones and leaves some out. The table records about 260,000 clones, around 84% of them present only once. The sample comprised PBMCs or T cells enriched from blood (not recorded which). The receptors here all came from a man aged 25-45 years with acute COVID-19.

V usage is TRBV28 and J usage is TRBJ2-2, with D perhaps TRBD2 (6 bases). Trimming removed 7 bases from V and 4 bases from J, with 16 bases in between. CDR3 length: 15 amino acids. Germline CDR1 reads MDHEN; CDR2 reads SYDVKM. The CDR3 coding sequence is TGTGCCAGCACCTGGTCTCGGGGAGGCACCGGGGAGCTGTTTTTT. It translates to CASTWSRGGTGELFF.

This clone occurred a few times. This chain links TRBV11-2 with TRBJ2-7, with 7 bases identical to TRBD1. The V and J ends lost 1 base and 3 bases, in that order; junction bases with no gene match: 6. Germline CDR1 is SGHAT and CDR2 is FQNNGV. There are 15 residues in the CDR3. CDR3 sequence reads: CASSLGDRQYYEQYV. The CDR3 coding sequence is TGTGCCAGCAGCTTAGGGGACAGACAATACTACGAGCAGTACGTC.

Details on this clone: A junction end diverges from the germline sequence, so it may reflect a read error. The chain uses TRBV6-5 and TRBJ1-6; TRBD1 agrees at 7 bases. The CDR3 extends over 14 amino acids. Germline V CDR1 and CDR2: MNHEY, SVGAGI. This CDR3 reads CASNTGAENSPLHF. In nucleotides, the CDR3 is TGTGCGAGCAACACAGGGGCTGAAAATTCACCCCTCCACTTT.

The J gene is TRBJ2-1, the V gene TRBV18, with D perhaps matching TRBD2 (5 bases). V gave up 3 bases and J gave up 3 bases, with 15 bases separating them. Germline loops: CDR1 KGHSH, CDR2 LQKENI. This CDR3 spans 16 amino acids. CDR3 in amino acids: CASSPPHGGGYNEQFF. The CDR3 DNA sequence: TGTGCCAGCTCACCGCCGCATGGAGGAGGCTACAATGAGCAGTTCTTC.

The chain joins TRBV7-9 to TRBJ1-4; D unresolved. This CDR3 has 17 residues. In germline, CDR1 is SEHNR, CDR2 FQNEAQ (reference sequence). V was cut by 5 bases and J by 5 bases, with 21 bases left in between. The DNA for the CDR3 is TGTGCCAGCAGCATGGCCTCTTTACCCTGGCCGAATGAAAAACTGTTTTTT. The encoded protein is CASSMASLPWPNEKLFF.

The genes are TRBV10-2 and TRBJ2-1; TRBD2 agrees at 7 bases. The CDR3 length is 16 residues. CDR1 WSHSY and CDR2 SAAADI come from the germline V gene. J lost 6 bases, V lost 8 bases, and 16 bases had no gene match. The CDR3 DNA is TGCGCCAGCGATCCGACTGGAGCGGGGACGGGCAATGAGCAGTTCTTC. Amino acids: CASDPTGAGTGNEQFF.

The rearrangement links TRBV25-1 to TRBJ1-3; no clear D. The CDR3 has 17 residues. Germline loops: CDR1 MGHDK, CDR2 SYGVNS. V lost 5 bases and J lost 0, with 17 bases in between. CDR3 nucleotide sequence: TGTGCCAGCAGTTCCAGTGGCGGCATTCTCTCTGGAAACACCATATATTTT. It specifies CASSSSGGILSGNTIYF. Based on the CDR3 plus reference TRBV25-1 and TRBJ1-3, the full variable domain is EADIYQTPRYLVIGTGKKITLECSQTMGHDKMYWYQQDPGMELHLIHYSYGVNSTEKGDLSSESTVSRIRTEHFPLTLESARPSHTSQYLCASSSSGGILSGNTIYFGEGSWLTVV.

This chain joins TRBV11-3 and TRBJ2-3; D might be TRBD2 (5 bases). V was clipped by 1 base and J by 1 base, with 18 bases between them. The CDR3 runs 18 residues. Germline-derived CDR1 and CDR2 are SGHNT and YENEEA. CDR3 in DNA: TGTGCCAGCAGCTTAGGTTCCAGGAGCCCAGCGGGCACAGATACGCAGTATTTT. Amino acid sequence: CASSLGSRSPAGTDTQYF.

The chain carries TRBV14 and TRBJ2-1; 12 nucleotides line up with TRBD1. Germline V CDR1 and CDR2: SGHDN, FVKESK. The CDR3 covers 15 residues. The trim removed 0 bases at V and 9 bases at J, leaving 3 bases unmatched. This chain's CDR3 is CASSQDRGQGAEQFF. CDR3 coding DNA: TGTGCCAGCAGCCAAGATCGGGGACAGGGGGCTGAGCAGTTCTTC.

The rearrangement links TRBV19 to TRBJ1-2, with D maybe TRBD1 (5 bases). V dropped 1 base and J dropped 5 bases, with 14 bases sitting between them. The CDR3 spans 15 residues. Germline V gene lookup returns CDR1 LNHDA and CDR2 SQIVND (reference sequence). The DNA for the CDR3 is TGTGCCAGTAGTATAGGGGGACTGCTAGATTATGGCTACACCTTC. Translating gives CASSIGGLLDYGYTF.

The CDR3 loop is CSVQGLTNEKLFF. CDR3 coding DNA: TGCAGCGTCCAAGGACTAACTAATGAAAAACTGTTTTTT. The V gene is TRBV29-1, the J gene TRBJ1-4; D is undetermined. The germline CDR1 and CDR2 sequences are SQVTM and ANQGSEA. The CDR3 has 13 residues. V lost 6 bases to trimming and J lost 1 base, with 9 bases between them.

The V call is TRBV27, the J call TRBJ2-1, with TRBD1 as a possible D gene (6 bases). CDR1 and CDR2 (germline): MNHEY, SMNVEV (reference sequence). V was pared by 6 bases and J by 8 bases, with 20 bases between. The CDR3 contains 15 residues. CDR3 in amino acids: CASSLLTRGRDEQFF. CDR3 in DNA: TGTGCCAGCAGCCTCCTGACCAGGGGTCGCGATGAGCAGTTCTTC.

V usage is TRBV6-4 and J usage is TRBJ1-1; 7 bases are a match to TRBD1. The CDR3 sequence is 14 residues long. The germline gives CDR1 MRHNA, CDR2 SNTAGT. V lost 9 bases and J lost 1; bases outside the gene matches: 8. This CDR3 is CASRPGQANTEAFF. CDR3 nucleotide sequence: TGTGCCAGTCGCCCCGGACAGGCGAACACTGAAGCTTTCTTT.

A single count supports this clone. V gene TRBV6-2 or TRBV6-3 combines with J gene TRBJ2-5, with 9 bases identical to TRBD2. V lost 4 bases, J lost 4 bases, and 4 bases stayed unmatched. The CDR3 covers 14 residues. CDR1 and CDR2 from the germline V gene are MNHEY and SVGEGT. The CDR3 spells CASSWRGGRETQYF. CDR3 DNA: TGTGCCAGCAGTTGGCGGGGGGGCAGAGAGACCCAGTACTTC.

The rearrangement joins TRBV5-6 to TRBJ2-5; no clear D gene. CDR3 size: 14 residues. CDR1 SGHDT and CDR2 YYEEEE come from the germline V gene. V dropped 1 base and J dropped 5 bases, with 12 bases sitting between them. CDR3 coding DNA: TGTGCCAGCAGCTTGCGGTCAAAGTGGGAGACCCAGTACTTC. Its protein product is CASSLRSKWETQYF.

The chain links TRBV27 to TRBJ2-3; no clear D. There are 13 residues in the CDR3. From germline, CDR1 is MNHEY and CDR2 SMNVEV (reference sequence). V lost 8 bases and J lost 1, with 10 bases in between. In nucleotides, the CDR3 is TGTGCCAGCCAGTCTCTCCGCACAGATACGCAGTATTTT. Amino acid sequence: CASQSLRTDTQYF.

The V and J genes are TRBV5-8 and TRBJ1-4; 7 bases line up with TRBD1. This CDR3 contains 14 residues. The V gene's germline CDR1 is SGHTS and CDR2 YDEGEE. V lost 2 bases and J lost 6; bases outside the gene matches: 4. CDR3 DNA: TGTGCCAGCAGCTTCAGGGGGTCCCATGAAAAACTGTTTTTT. Amino acid sequence: CASSFRGSHEKLFF.

This chain links TRBV20-1 with TRBJ1-1; D remains ambiguous. Germline V gene data show CDR1 as DFQATT and CDR2 as SNEGSKA (reference sequence). V dropped 6 bases and J dropped 4 bases, with 9 bases sitting between them. This CDR3 region has 11 residues. CDR3 region: CSAAPFTEAFF. The CDR3 bases are TGCAGTGCGGCCCCTTTCACTGAAGCTTTCTTT.

The CDR3 nucleotides read TGTGCCAGCGGCAGGGCTGGATATGGCTACACCTTC. This gives the protein CASGRAGYGYTF. This chain links TRBV6-5 with TRBJ1-2, with D perhaps TRBD1 (5 bases). Trimming took off 8 bases at V and 5 bases at J, with 12 bases between the two ends. Per germline, CDR1 MNHEY and CDR2 SVGAGI. CDR3 length: 12 residues.

This clone was detected once. The rearrangement joins TRBV5-5 to TRBJ1-2, with TRBD1 identical over 11 bases. Germline V CDR1 and CDR2: SGHKS, YYEKEE (reference sequence). The V gene end was trimmed by 2 bases and the J gene end by 3 bases; junction bases not matched to a gene: 9. The CDR3 covers 17 residues. The CDR3 bases are TGTGCCAGCAGCTTCGGGACAGGGGGTGTCATGGACTATGGCTACACCTTC. Amino acid sequence: CASSFGTGGVMDYGYTF.

The rearrangement joins TRBV7-3 to TRBJ1-5, with D perhaps matching TRBD1 (6 bases). V was pared by 2 bases and J by 5 bases, with 10 bases between. The CDR3 totals 14 residues. Germline V gene data show CDR1 as SGHTA and CDR2 as FQGTGA. CDR3 bases: TGTGCCAGCAGCTTAGGGACACCAGATCAGCCCCAGCATTTT. As protein: CASSLGTPDQPQHF.

The chain carries TRBV5-8 and TRBJ2-7, with 9 bases lining up with TRBD1. V trimming: 0 bases; J trimming: 6 bases; junction bases outside the gene matches: 7. Per the germline V gene, CDR1 is SGHTS and CDR2 is YDEGEE. The CDR3 has 15 amino acids. The CDR3 nucleotides are TGTGCCAGCAGCTTGGTCGGGGACAGGGTAGCCGAGCAGTACGTC. Residues: CASSLVGDRVAEQYV.

J is TRBJ1-3 and V is TRBV20-1; D not resolved. CDR3 length: 17 residues. Germline assignment: CDR1 DFQATT and CDR2 SNEGSKA (reference sequence). Trimming pared 3 bases from V and 2 bases from J, leaving 20 bases between. This CDR3 reads CSASEPFAGLTGNTIYF. In DNA, the CDR3 is TGCAGTGCTAGTGAACCCTTCGCAGGACTCACTGGAAACACCATATATTTT.

The chain couples TRBV6-2 or TRBV6-3 to TRBJ2-7; 7 bases are a match to TRBD2. Trimming removed 5 bases from V and 1 base from J; junction bases left unmatched: 8. This CDR3 spans 15 amino acids. Germline V gene data show CDR1 as MNHEY and CDR2 as SVGEGT. This chain's CDR3 is CASSQRGAGSYEQYV. The DNA for the CDR3 is TGTGCCAGCAGTCAACGAGGAGCGGGATCCTACGAGCAGTACGTC.

The table lists this clone with many counts. The chain carries TRBV6-6 and TRBJ2-1, with 10 bases lining up with TRBD2. Germline V lookup: CDR1 MNHNY, CDR2 SVGAGI (reference sequence). V dropped 4 bases and J dropped 7; count of bases not matched to a gene: 10. CDR3 size: 16 residues. The CDR3 protein is CASSSLTSGTLNEQFF. The CDR3 DNA reads as TGTGCCAGCAGTTCCCTCACTAGCGGGACTTTGAATGAGCAGTTCTTC.

This clone was seen a single time. This chain connects TRBV27 to TRBJ2-7; TRBD1 matches 8 bases. There are 14 residues in the CDR3. J was trimmed by 0 bases and V by 5 bases; bases with no gene match: 3. The germline gives CDR1 MNHEY, CDR2 SMNVEV (reference sequence). CDR3 coding DNA: TGTGCCAGCAGTCGGACAGGGAGCTCCTACGAGCAGTACGTC. Protein product: CASSRTGSSYEQYV.

This chain joins TRBV28 and TRBJ1-5; tentative D call: TRBD1 (5 bases). Germline V gives CDR1 MDHEN, CDR2 SYDVKM. The CDR3 runs 15 residues. With 3 bases removed from V and 2 bases from J, the gap between germline ends came to 11 bases. CDR3 sequence: CASSLGGTGNQPQHF. In DNA form, the CDR3 reads TGTGCCAGCAGTTTGGGGGGAACGGGCAATCAGCCCCAGCATTTT.

V is TRBV12-3 or TRBV12-4 and J is TRBJ2-3, with 7 bases identical to TRBD1. V was pared by 3 bases and J by 7 bases, with 4 bases of the junction left unmatched. This CDR3 region has 13 residues. CDR3 in DNA: TGTGCCAGCAGTTTGTCGACAGGGAATACGCAGTATTTT. Translated, it gives CASSLSTGNTQYF.

This chain uses TRBV15 with TRBJ2-7; 11 nucleotides align to TRBD2. V lost 0 bases and J lost 6; bases outside the gene matches: 22. CDR1 is LNHNV and CDR2 is YYDKDF in the germline V gene (reference sequence). This CDR3 has 21 amino acids. CDR3 sequence (DNA): TGTGCCACCAGCAGAGATCATGTAGCGGGAGGGGCTTTTATTGGGGGTCGCGAGCAGTACGTC. This sequence encodes CATSRDHVAGGAFIGGREQYV.

The rearrangement links TRBV3-1 (or the pseudogene TRBV3-2) to TRBJ1-2; 7 bases are a match to TRBD1. Trimming took 1 base from V and 8 from J; bases not matched to a gene: 4. CDR1 LGHDT and CDR2 YNNKEL come from the germline V gene (reference sequence). The CDR3 covers 13 residues. CDR3 nucleotide sequence: TGTGCCAGCAGCCAAGGGGCAGGGGGAGGCTACACCTTC. Its protein product is CASSQGAGGGYTF.

The CDR3 is CASSPPGGRLFF. CDR3 sequence (DNA): TGTGCCAGTAGTCCCCCGGGGGGTAGACTGTTTTTT. The chain couples TRBV19 to TRBJ1-4; D is possibly TRBD1 (5 bases). Germline CDR1 reads LNHDA; CDR2 reads SQIVND (reference sequence). V was shortened by 5 bases and J by 13 bases, with 14 bases between the two germline ends. This CDR3 contains 12 residues.

The chain joins TRBV24-1 to TRBJ2-3; the match to TRBD1 covers 8 bases. Trimming at V came to 4 bases and at J to 3 bases, leaving 8 bases not matched to a gene. The germline V gene encodes CDR1 KGHDR and CDR2 SFDVKD. This CDR3 region has 16 residues. The DNA for the CDR3 is TGTGCCACCAGTGACCCATCGGGACAGGAGACAGATACGCAGTATTTT. This sequence encodes CATSDPSGQETDTQYF.